This T cell receptor beta chain was sequenced in a study of blood T cell repertoires in COVID-19. Overall study: From the United States, Italy and Spain came samples of acute and convalescent COVID-19. Sources were T cells, B-cell-depleted T cells, or PBMCs; the material itself was cDNA or gDNA.

CDR1 and CDR2 (germline): LNHNV, YYDKDF (reference sequence). The CDR3 runs 15 residues. Trimming pared 4 bases from V and 2 bases from J, leaving 14 bases between. Authors' processing steps: Reference gene primer amplification yielded estimated nucleated cell counts. Data came from immunoSEQ multiplex PCR; TCRdb stores just in-frame clones and leaves some out. V and J calls plus clone size are reproduced from that table; the DNA served to infer D and trimming. Found here are around 250,000 clones, 80% to 85% of them singletons; the top ten hold about 3.2%. The J gene is TRBJ1-1, the V gene TRBV15; D might be TRBD1 (5 bases). The specimen was peripheral blood. The sequence came from a woman aged 18-29 years with acute or convalescent COVID-19. The CDR3 DNA follows: TGTGCCACCAGCAATCTTGCGGGGCGAAACACTGAAGCTTTCTTT. Protein: CATSNLAGRNTEAFF. Together with reference TRBV15 and TRBJ1-1, the CDR3 gives the full variable domain: DAMVIQNPRYQVTQFGKPVTLSCSQTLNHNVMYWYQQKSSQAPKLLFHYYDKDFNNEADTPDNFQSRRPNTSFCFLDIRSPGLGDTAMYLCATSNLAGRNTEAFFGQGTRLTVV.